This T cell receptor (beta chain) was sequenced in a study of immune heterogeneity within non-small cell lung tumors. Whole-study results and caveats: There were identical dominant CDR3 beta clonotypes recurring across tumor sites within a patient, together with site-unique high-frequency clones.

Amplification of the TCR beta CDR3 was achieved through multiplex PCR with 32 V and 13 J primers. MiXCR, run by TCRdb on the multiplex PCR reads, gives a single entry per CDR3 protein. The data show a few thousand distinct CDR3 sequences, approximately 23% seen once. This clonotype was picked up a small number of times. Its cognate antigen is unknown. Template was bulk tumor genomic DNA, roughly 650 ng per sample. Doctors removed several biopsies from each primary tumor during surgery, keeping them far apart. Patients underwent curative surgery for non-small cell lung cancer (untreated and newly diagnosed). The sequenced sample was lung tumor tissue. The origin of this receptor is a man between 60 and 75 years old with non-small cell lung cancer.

In DNA form, the CDR3 reads TGTGCCAGCAGCTTAGACCAGGGGGCGTACGAGCAGTACTTC. This gives the protein CASSLDQGAYEQYF. J is TRBJ2-7 and V is TRBV7-3; 8 nucleotides match TRBD1. V gave up 2 bases and J gave up 4 bases; unmatched junction bases: 4. CDR1 is SGHTA, CDR2 FQGTGA, per germline. The CDR3 is 14 residues long. The full variable domain, in which reference TRBV7-3 and TRBJ2-7 provide the parts outside the CDR3, is GAGVSQTPSNKVTEKGKYVELRCDPISGHTALYWYRQSLGQGPEFLIYFQGTGAADDSGLPNDRFFAVRPEGSVSTLKIQRTERGDSAVYLCASSLDQGAYEQYFGPGTRLTVT.